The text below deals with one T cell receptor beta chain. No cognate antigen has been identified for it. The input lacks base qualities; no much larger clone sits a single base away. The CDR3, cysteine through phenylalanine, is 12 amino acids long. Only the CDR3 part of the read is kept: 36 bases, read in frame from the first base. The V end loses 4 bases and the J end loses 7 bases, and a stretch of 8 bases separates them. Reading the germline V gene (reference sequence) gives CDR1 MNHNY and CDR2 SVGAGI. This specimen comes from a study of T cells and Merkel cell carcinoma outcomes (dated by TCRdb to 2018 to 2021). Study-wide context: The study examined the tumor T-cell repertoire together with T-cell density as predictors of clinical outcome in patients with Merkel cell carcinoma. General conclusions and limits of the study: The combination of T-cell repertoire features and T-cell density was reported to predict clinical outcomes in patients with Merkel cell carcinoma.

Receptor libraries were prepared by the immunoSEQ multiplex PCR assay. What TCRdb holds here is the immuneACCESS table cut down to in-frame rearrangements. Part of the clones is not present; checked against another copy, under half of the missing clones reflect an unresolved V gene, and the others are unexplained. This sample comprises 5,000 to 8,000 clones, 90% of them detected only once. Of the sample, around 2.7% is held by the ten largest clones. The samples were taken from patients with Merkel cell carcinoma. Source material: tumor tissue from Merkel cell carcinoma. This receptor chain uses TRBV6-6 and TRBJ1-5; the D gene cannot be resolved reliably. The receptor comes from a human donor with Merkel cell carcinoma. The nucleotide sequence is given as TGTGCCAGCAGTTGGGTCGGGCAGCCCCAGCATTTT. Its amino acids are CASSWVGQPQHF.